This TCR beta chain was documented in a study of blood T cell repertoires in COVID-19. Turning to the study itself: Samples of COVID-19 (acute and convalescent) were obtained from the United States, Italy and Spain. Sample material is recorded as cDNA or gDNA derived from T cells, B-cell-depleted T cells, or PBMCs.

Trimming took 3 bases from V and 10 from J, leaving 10 bases between them. The CDR3 extends over 12 amino acids. As handled by the study authors: Amplification of reference gene primers provided the estimated nucleated cell counts. Repertoires were generated with immunoSEQ multiplex PCR, while TCRdb's copy carries only in-frame clones and drops some. The V and J calls and clone size were taken over from that table, and D and trimming were inferred from the DNA. The table records around 56,000 clones, approximately 80% of them present only once. The chain employs TRBV12-3 or TRBV12-4 and TRBJ2-1; no clear D. This clonotype was sampled from a man between 60 and 75 years old with acute or convalescent COVID-19. The source material was peripheral blood. The CDR3 sequence is CASSFSAGEQFF. In DNA form, the CDR3 reads TGTGCCAGCAGTTTCTCAGCAGGAGAGCAGTTCTTC.